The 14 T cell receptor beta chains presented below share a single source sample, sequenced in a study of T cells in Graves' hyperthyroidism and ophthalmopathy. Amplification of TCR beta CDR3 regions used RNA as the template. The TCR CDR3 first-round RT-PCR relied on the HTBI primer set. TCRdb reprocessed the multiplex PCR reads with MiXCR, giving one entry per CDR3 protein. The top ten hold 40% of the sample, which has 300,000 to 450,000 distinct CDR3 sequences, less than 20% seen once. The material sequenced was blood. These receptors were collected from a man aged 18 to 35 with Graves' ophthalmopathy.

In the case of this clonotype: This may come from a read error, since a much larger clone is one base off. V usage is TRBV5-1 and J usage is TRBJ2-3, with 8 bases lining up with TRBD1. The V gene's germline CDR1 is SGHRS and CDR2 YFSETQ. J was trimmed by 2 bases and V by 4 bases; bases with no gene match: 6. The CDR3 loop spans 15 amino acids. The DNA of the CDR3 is TGCGCCAGCAGCCTATCGGGACAGGTCACAGATACGCAGTATTTT. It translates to CASSLSGQVTDTQYF.

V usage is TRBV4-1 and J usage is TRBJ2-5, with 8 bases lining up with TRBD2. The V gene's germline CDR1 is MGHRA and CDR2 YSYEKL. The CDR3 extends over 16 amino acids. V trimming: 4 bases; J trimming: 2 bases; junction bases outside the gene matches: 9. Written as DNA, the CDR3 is TGCGCCAGCAGCCGAAGGACGGGGGGGCAGCAAGAGACCCAGTACTTC. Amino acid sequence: CASSRRTGGQQETQYF.

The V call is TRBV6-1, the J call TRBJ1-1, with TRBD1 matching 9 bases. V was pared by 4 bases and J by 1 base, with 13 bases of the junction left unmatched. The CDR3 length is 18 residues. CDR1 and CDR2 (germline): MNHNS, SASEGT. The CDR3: CASSGSQRTGEENTEAFF. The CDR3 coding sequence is TGTGCCAGCAGTGGGTCCCAGCGGACAGGGGAGGAGAACACTGAAGCTTTCTTT.

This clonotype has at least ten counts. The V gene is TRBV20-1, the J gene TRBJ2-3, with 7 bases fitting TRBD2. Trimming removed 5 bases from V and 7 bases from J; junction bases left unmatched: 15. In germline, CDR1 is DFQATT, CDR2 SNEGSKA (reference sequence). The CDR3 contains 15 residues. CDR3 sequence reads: CSAPFGFGGGNTQYF. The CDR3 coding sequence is TGCAGTGCTCCCTTTGGATTTGGGGGGGGGAATACGCAGTATTTT.

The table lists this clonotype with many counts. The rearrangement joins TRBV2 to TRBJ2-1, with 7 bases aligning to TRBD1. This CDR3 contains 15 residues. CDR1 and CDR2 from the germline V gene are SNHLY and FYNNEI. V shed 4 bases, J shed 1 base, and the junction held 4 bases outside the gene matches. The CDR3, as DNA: TGTGCCAGCAGTGTGACAGGGCCTTCCTACAATGAGCAGTTCTTC. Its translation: CASSVTGPSYNEQFF.

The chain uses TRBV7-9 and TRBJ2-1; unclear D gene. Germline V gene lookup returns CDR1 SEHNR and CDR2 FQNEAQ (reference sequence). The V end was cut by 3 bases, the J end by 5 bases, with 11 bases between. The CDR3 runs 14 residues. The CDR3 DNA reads TGTGCCAGCAGCTTTGAGACCCAGCACAATGAGCAGTTCTTC. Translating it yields CASSFETQHNEQFF.

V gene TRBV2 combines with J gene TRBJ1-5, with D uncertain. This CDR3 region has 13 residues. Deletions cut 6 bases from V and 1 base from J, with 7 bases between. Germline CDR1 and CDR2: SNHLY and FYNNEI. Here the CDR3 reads CASRAESNQPQHF. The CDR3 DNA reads TGTGCCAGCAGAGCAGAGAGCAATCAGCCCCAGCATTTT.

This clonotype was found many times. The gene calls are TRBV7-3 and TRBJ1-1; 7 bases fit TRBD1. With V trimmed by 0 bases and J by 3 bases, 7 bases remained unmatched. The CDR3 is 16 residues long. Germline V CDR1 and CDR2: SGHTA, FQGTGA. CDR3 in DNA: TGTGCCAGCAGCTTAACTCCGACAGGGTGGGACACTGAAGCTTTCTTT. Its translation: CASSLTPTGWDTEAFF.

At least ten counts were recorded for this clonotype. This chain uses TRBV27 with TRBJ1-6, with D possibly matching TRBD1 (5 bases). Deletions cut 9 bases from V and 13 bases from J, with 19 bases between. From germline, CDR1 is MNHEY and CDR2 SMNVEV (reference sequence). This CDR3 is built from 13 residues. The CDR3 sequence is CASTRAGGAPLHF. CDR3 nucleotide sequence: TGTGCCAGTACCAGGGCTGGGGGAGCTCCCCTCCACTTT.

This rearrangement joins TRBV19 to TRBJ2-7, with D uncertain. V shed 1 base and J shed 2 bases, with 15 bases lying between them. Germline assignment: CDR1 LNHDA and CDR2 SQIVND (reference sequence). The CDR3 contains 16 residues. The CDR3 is CASSIVSWTAPYEQYF. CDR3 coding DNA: TGTGCCAGTAGTATAGTTTCCTGGACGGCCCCCTACGAGCAGTACTTC.

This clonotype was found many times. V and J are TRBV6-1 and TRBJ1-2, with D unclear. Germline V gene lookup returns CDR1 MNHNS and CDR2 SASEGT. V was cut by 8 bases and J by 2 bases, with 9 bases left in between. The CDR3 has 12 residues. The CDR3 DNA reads TGTGCCAGCCGGACGATAAACTATGGCTACACCTTC. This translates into CASRTINYGYTF.

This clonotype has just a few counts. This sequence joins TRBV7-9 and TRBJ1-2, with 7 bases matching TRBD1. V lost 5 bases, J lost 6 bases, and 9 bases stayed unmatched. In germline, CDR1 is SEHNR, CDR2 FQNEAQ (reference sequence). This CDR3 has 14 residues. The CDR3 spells CASSTRTGHDGYTF. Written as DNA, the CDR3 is TGTGCCAGCAGCACAAGGACAGGACATGATGGCTACACCTTC.

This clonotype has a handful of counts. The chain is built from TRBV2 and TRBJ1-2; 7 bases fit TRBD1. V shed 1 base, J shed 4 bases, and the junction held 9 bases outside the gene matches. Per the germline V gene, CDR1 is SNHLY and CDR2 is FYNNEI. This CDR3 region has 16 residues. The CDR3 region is CASSEEGTANPYGYTF. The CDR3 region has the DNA TGTGCCAGCAGTGAAGAAGGGACAGCAAATCCCTATGGCTACACCTTC.

This CDR3 is CSARDPLAGDYEQYF. The CDR3 DNA follows: TGCAGTGCTAGAGACCCCTTAGCGGGGGATTACGAGCAGTACTTC. The J gene is TRBJ2-7, the V gene TRBV20-1, with 9 nucleotides matching TRBD2. CDR3 length: 15 amino acids. The junction had 7 bases not matched to a gene; V was cut back by 0 bases and J by 4 bases. Germline-derived CDR1 and CDR2 are DFQATT and SNEGSKA (reference sequence).